These 12 T cell receptor beta chains were sequenced from one sample in a study of T cells in Graves' hyperthyroidism and ophthalmopathy (dated by TCRdb to the late 2010s). The library was obtained by multiplex PCR. Sequencing was carried out with an Illumina HiSeq 2000. Amplification of TCR beta CDR3 regions was carried out from RNA transcripts. The TCR CDR3 was subjected to a first round of RT-PCR using the HTBI primer set and the Qiagen OneStep RT-PCR kit. TCRdb reran the public reads through fastp at Q25 and MiXCR, keeping productive beta chains. Here each entry gathers all rows of one CDR3 protein and keeps the most common genes and DNA. Here the sample has about 600,000 distinct CDR3 sequences; more than 13% occur a single time. Together, the top ten hold about 7% of the sample. Material for sequencing was blood. Every receptor here comes from a woman between 18 and 29 years old with Graves' ophthalmopathy.

The chain has TRBV9 and TRBJ1-6; 7 bases are shared with TRBD1. Germline-derived CDR1 and CDR2 are SGDLS and YYNGEE. The CDR3 totals 18 residues. V gave up 1 base and J gave up 0 bases; unmatched junction bases: 7. The CDR3 DNA is TGTGCCAGCAGCGTAAACAACAGGGGAAACTCCTATAATTCACCCCTCCACTTT. Its protein is CASSVNNRGNSYNSPLHF.

In this sample, this clonotype turned up many times. The chain couples TRBV6-1 to TRBJ2-7; 9 bases agree with TRBD1. The CDR3 spans 15 residues. The ends lost 6 bases at V and 5 bases at J; junction bases unmatched: 11. From germline, CDR1 is MNHNS and CDR2 SASEGT. In DNA form, the CDR3 reads TGTGCCAGCAGGGCACTCCCGGGACAGGGCAACGAGCAGTACTTC. It codes for CASRALPGQGNEQYF.

As to this clonotype: Possible read error: a much larger clone is one base away. This chain uses TRBV11-1 with TRBJ2-7; D gene ambiguous. Looked up from germline, CDR1 is SGHAT and CDR2 is FQDESV (reference sequence). The CDR3 is made up of 13 amino acids. With 2 bases removed from V and 5 bases from J, the gap between germline ends came to 10 bases. This chain's CDR3 is CASSLLGWHEQYF. CDR3 nucleotide sequence: TGTGCCAGCAGCTTATTAGGGTGGCACGAGCAGTACTTC.

This clonotype was seen a few times. Mismatch with germline at one junction end may stem from a read error. This chain joins TRBV20-1 and TRBJ2-2, with D possibly matching TRBD2 (6 bases). The CDR3 is 14 residues long. Germline V gene data show CDR1 as DFQATT and CDR2 as SNEGSKA (reference sequence). The CDR3 protein is CSARQRANTGELLF. The CDR3 DNA follows: TGCAGTGCTAGACAGCGGGCAAACACCGGGGAGCTGCTTTTT.

This clonotype was counted many times. The J gene is TRBJ1-1, the V gene TRBV6-2 or TRBV6-3, with 10 positions matching TRBD1. Germline CDR1 reads MNHEY; CDR2 reads SVGEGT. This CDR3 region has 15 residues. The V segment lost 5 bases and the J segment 6 bases; nucleotides outside the gene matches: 9. The CDR3 is CASSPRDRGIAEAFF. DNA of the CDR3: TGTGCCAGCAGTCCCCGGGACAGGGGTATCGCTGAAGCTTTCTTT.

This clonotype was counted many times. The rearrangement joins TRBV7-9 to TRBJ1-3; no firm D call. The CDR3 sequence is 16 residues long. V was pared by 3 bases and J by 0 bases, with 12 bases between. Germline CDR1 and CDR2: SEHNR and FQNEAQ (reference sequence). The CDR3 nucleotides are TGTGCCAGCAGCTTTGGCAGGTCAGGCTCTGGAAACACCATATATTTT. It yields the protein CASSFGRSGSGNTIYF.

A few counts support this clonotype. The chain has TRBV6-1 and TRBJ1-5; D is uncertain. The germline gives CDR1 MNHNS, CDR2 SASEGT. The CDR3 is made up of 16 amino acids. Trimming removed 8 bases at V and 4 bases at J, with 21 bases between. CDR3 protein: CASSRSRSYGNQPQHF. The CDR3 region has the DNA TGTGCCAGCTCTCGGTCCCGATCCTATGGTAATCAGCCCCAGCATTTT.

This clonotype was detected many times. V usage is TRBV30 and J usage is TRBJ1-2; maybe TRBD1 (5 bases). The CDR3 is 12 residues long. V gave up 4 bases and J gave up 2 bases, with 8 bases separating them. The germline gives CDR1 GTSNPN, CDR2 SVGIG (reference sequence). The CDR3 sequence: CAWNQGNYGYTF. The DNA for the CDR3 is TGTGCCTGGAATCAGGGAAACTATGGCTACACCTTC.

In regard to this clonotype: At one boundary the junction diverges from the germline segment, which might be a read error. The chain combines TRBV24-1 with TRBJ2-2; unclear D gene. Germline V lookup: CDR1 KGHDR, CDR2 SFDVKD. The CDR3 has 16 residues. The CDR3 reads CATSDFKIPNAGELFF. Written as DNA, the CDR3 is TGTGCCACCAGTGATTTTAAGATTCCGAACGCCGGGGAGCTGTTTTTT.

The chain joins TRBV4-2 to TRBJ1-1; the match to TRBD1 covers 9 bases. The CDR3 runs 14 residues. CDR1 is LGHNA, CDR2 YNFKEQ, per germline. V dropped 3 bases and J dropped 7; count of bases not matched to a gene: 6. DNA for the CDR3: TGTGCCAGCAGCCAGATAGACAGGGGGGGTGAAGCTTTCTTT. It encodes CASSQIDRGGEAFF.

This clonotype appeared many times. The V call is TRBV7-2, the J call TRBJ2-7; 14 nucleotides match TRBD2. CDR1 and CDR2 from the germline V gene are SGHTA and FQGNSA. This CDR3 is built from 15 residues. The V segment lost 4 bases and the J segment 3 bases; nucleotides outside the gene matches: 2. The CDR3 sequence is CASSWGTSGSYEQYF. The CDR3 region has the DNA TGTGCCAGCAGCTGGGGGACTAGCGGGAGCTACGAGCAGTACTTC.

The chain links TRBV18 to TRBJ2-7; the match to TRBD1 covers 7 bases. Germline CDR1 reads KGHSH; CDR2 reads LQKENI. The trim removed 1 base at V and 4 bases at J, leaving 7 bases unmatched. The CDR3 runs 15 residues. The CDR3 protein is CASSPQGAERYEQYF. As DNA, the CDR3 is TGTGCCAGCTCACCACAGGGGGCGGAAAGGTACGAGCAGTACTTC.